This T cell receptor beta chain was obtained from a study of blood T cell repertoires in COVID-19 (dated by TCRdb to about 2020). Concerning the study at large: The collaborator samples originated in the United States, Italy and Spain and spanned the acute and convalescent phases of COVID-19. Deeply sampled blood TCRbeta repertoires from subjects exposed to, actively infected with, or recovered from COVID-19 were included in the dataset. Sample metadata almost always included a de-identified subject ID, COVID-19 status, age in years and sex. The prospective study material was composed of cDNA or gDNA derived from T cells, B-cell-depleted T cells, or PBMCs. The repertoires were made available in a free public database intended to serve as a resource for research on the immune response to SARS-CoV-2. Where HLA class I and class II types were available, the types were taken from metadata supplied by the sample provider, not from assay-based typing. Samples came from the ongoing ImmuneRACE study (first 160 participants) plus 1,254 subjects from 6 global collaborators.

Worth noting for this clone: Its antigen is not yet known. No qualities accompany the bases; no much larger clone lies one base away.

The study at large found these results: The quantity of clinical and demographic metadata differed by source and by participant and was supplied without curation.

The immunoSEQ Assay, a bias-controlled multiplex PCR, was used to amplify TCRbeta CDR3 regions from genomic DNA. The original methods were these. The number of nucleated cells in each sample was estimated by amplification of reference gene primers within the assay. Sequence reads were collapsed and filtered to measure the absolute abundance of every unique TCRbeta CDR3 rearrangement. For each sample, productive Simpson clonality was calculated as the square root of Simpson's diversity index over productive rearrangements. As stored in TCRdb, this immuneACCESS dataset retains in-frame rearrangements with V and J assigned. A fraction of the clones does not appear; measured against another copy, unresolved V genes explain less than half of the discrepancy, and the remainder lacks a known reason. Clone size and the V and J calls come from that table; the DNA yielded D and trimming. In all, the sample holds more than 200,000 clones, and about four fifths of those were seen once. Roughly 2.7% of the sample is taken by the ten largest.

Inclusive of the bounding cysteine and phenylalanine, the CDR3 is 12 residues long. Left in the record is the CDR3 DNA by itself, 36 bases read in frame from the first base. A distance of 9 bases separates the germline ends of V and J, which lose 5 bases and 8 bases respectively. Each collaborating institution followed its own protocols to collect whole blood in K2EDTA tubes. For TCRbeta analysis, collaborator samples were shipped as frozen whole blood, as isolated PBMCs, or as DNA extracted from either sample type. Sequenced input: peripheral blood. Recombination connected TRBV12-3 or TRBV12-4 to TRBJ1-4; matching of 6 bases hints at TRBD1 as the D gene. The TCR was taken from a woman between 40 and 55 years old with active or convalescent COVID-19. The nucleotide sequence reads as follows: TGTGCCAGCAGTAACAGGGACGAAAAACTGTTTTTT. Its protein product is CASSNRDEKLFF.